This TCR beta chain is from a study of OX40 agonist ivuxolimab in advanced cancers. Study-level information: Intravenous ivuxolimab at 0.01 to 10 mg/kg was given to patients every 2 weeks.

Trimming took 6 bases from V and 3 from J, leaving 15 bases between them. The CDR3 extends over 14 amino acids. CDR1 and CDR2 (germline): SGHRS, YFSETQ. This table comes from immunoSEQ multiplex PCR, and its TCRdb copy is limited to in-frame clones, with some not included. Of about 69,000 clones in the sample, around 90% were seen once. The chain is built from TRBV5-1 and TRBJ1-1; D not resolved. The source material was CD4+ or CD8+ T cells sorted from blood, sampled in a trial of the OX40 agonist ivuxolimab. The source of this sequence is an adult with an advanced solid tumor such as melanoma, head and neck, liver or kidney cancer. The CDR3 loop reads CASTPGDRDTEAFF. The CDR3 DNA reads TGCGCCAGCACCCCCGGGGATAGGGACACTGAAGCTTTCTTT.